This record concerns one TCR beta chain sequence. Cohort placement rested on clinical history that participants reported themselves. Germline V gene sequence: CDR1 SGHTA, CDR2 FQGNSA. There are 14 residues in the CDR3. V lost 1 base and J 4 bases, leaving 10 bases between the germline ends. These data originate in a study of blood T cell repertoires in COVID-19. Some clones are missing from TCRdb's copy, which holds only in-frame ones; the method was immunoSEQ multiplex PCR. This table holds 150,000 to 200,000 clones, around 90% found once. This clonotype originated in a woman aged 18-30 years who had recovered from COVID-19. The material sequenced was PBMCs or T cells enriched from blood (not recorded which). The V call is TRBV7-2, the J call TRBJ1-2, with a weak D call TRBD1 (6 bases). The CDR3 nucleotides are TGTGCCAGCAGCTTAGGACAGGCGATCTATGGCTACACCTTC. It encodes CASSLGQAIYGYTF.